The clone carrying this T cell receptor (beta chain) has ten or more counts. No antigen is known for it. The sample originates from a study of T cell repertoires in cytomegalovirus infection. The CDR3 is 14 amino acids. Trimming shortened V by 3 bases and J by 1 base, and 9 bases separated the two germline ends. CDR1 SGHVS and CDR2 FNYEAQ come from the germline V gene. Whole-study results and caveats: Predominance within the ex vivo response was attributable to HLA-C-restricted CMV-specific TCR beta clonotypes.

Via MiXCR, TCRdb re-called the reads, giving one row per CDR3 protein. The table has approximately 200,000 distinct CDR3 sequences, under 25% seen once. The receptor was derived from a human donor in good health (CMV status not recorded). Some clones in this sample may be carry-over from other donors' samples. Sequenced input: CD8+ T cells from PBMCs. The chain links TRBV7-6 to TRBJ1-2, with D uncertain. DNA for the CDR3: TGTGCCAGCAGCTTTGACCCGTGTAACTATGGCTACACCTTC. Its protein is CASSFDPCNYGYTF.